This T cell receptor (beta chain) appears in the sequencing data of a study of T-cell memory formation after mild COVID-19. Notes on the study in general: A balance of CD4 and CD8 characterized clones contracting day 15 to 85, whereas later expanders leaned CD4+. The appearance of some responding clones in pre-infection memory suggested that cross-reactive memory joined.

Notes on this clonotype: The antigen is undetermined.

The germline V gene has CDR1 MGHRA and CDR2 YSYEKL. This CDR3 contains 15 residues. V trimming: 4 bases; J trimming: 5 bases; junction bases outside the gene matches: 10. A 5'RACE reaction primed in the constant segment made cDNA libraries of TCR alpha and TCR beta, and these carried sample barcodes and UMIs. TCRdb analysed the 5' RACE reads with MiXCR anew, one entry per CDR3 protein. The repertoire holds 200,000 to 250,000 distinct CDR3 sequences, with around 26% as singletons. Input material: PBMCs or a T cell subset sorted from them (not recorded which). The receptor was derived from an adult woman who had mild COVID-19 (a few samples of this study predate the infection). Cell type and time point are not known. The chain recombines TRBV4-1 with TRBJ2-7; 8 bases are a match to TRBD2. The CDR3 DNA sequence: TGCGCCAGCAGCCGCCCCACGGGAGGGTTCGACGAGCAGTACTTC. This codes for CASSRPTGGFDEQYF.